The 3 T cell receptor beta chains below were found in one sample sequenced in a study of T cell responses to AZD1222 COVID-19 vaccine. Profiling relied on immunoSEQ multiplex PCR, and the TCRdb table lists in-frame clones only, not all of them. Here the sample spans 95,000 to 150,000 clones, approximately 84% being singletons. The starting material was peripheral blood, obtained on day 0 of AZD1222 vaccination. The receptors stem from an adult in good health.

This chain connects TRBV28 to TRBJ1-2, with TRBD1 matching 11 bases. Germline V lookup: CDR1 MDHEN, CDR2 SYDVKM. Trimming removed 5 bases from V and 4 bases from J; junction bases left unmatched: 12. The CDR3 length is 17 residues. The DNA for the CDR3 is TGTGCCAGCAGTCAGATTAGGACAGGGGGCGCCTTCTATGGCTACACCTTC. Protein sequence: CASSQIRTGGAFYGYTF.

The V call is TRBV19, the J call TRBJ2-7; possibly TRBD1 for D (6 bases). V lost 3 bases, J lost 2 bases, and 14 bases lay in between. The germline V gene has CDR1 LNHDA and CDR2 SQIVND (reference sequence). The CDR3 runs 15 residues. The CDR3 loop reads CASSMVRDTPYEQYF. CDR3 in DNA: TGTGCCAGTAGTATGGTTCGGGACACCCCCTACGAGCAGTACTTC. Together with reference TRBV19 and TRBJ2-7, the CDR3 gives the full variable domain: DGGITQSPKYLFRKEGQNVTLSCEQNLNHDAMYWYRQDPGQGLRLIYYSQIVNDFQKGDIAEGYSVSREKKESFPLTVTSAQKNPTAFYLCASSMVRDTPYEQYFGPGTRLTVT.

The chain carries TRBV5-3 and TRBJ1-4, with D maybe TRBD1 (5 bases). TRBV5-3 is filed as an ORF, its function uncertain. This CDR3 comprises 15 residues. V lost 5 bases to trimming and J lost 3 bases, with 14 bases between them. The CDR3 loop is CARRATGCANEKLFF. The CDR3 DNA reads TGTGCCAGAAGAGCTACAGGTTGTGCTAATGAAAAACTGTTTTTT.